The clone carrying this TCR beta chain was seen only once. This specimen belongs to a study of T cells in Graves' hyperthyroidism and ophthalmopathy. About the study: Prior to any treatment, at the point of initial diagnosis, peripheral blood was collected.

The CDR3 contains 16 residues. Germline V lookup: CDR1 SGDLS, CDR2 YYNGEE. V lost 4 bases to trimming and J lost 0 bases, with 13 bases between them. There were TCR beta CDR3 regions amplified from RNA transcripts. In the first-round RT-PCR of the TCR CDR3, the HTBI primer set was used. One entry per CDR3 protein, called by TCRdb with MiXCR from the multiplex PCR reads. This sample has 750,000 to 900,000 distinct CDR3 sequences; 35% to 40% occur once, and the top ten carry about 8.9%. This sequence originates from a man younger than 35 with Graves' hyperthyroidism. The sequenced sample consisted of blood. The chain couples TRBV9 to TRBJ2-2; D is unclear. This CDR3 is CASSPTSAPNTGELFF. For the CDR3, the DNA is TGTGCCAGCAGCCCCACGAGTGCCCCGAACACCGGGGAGCTGTTTTTT.